A selection of T cell receptor beta chains follows, all from one sample in a study of blood T cells in healthy people across ages. TCRdb itself ran the 5' RACE reads through MiXCR, one entry per CDR3 protein. The sample includes about 680,000 distinct CDR3 sequences, roughly 49% seen only once; the top ten take 30% to 40%. The sequenced material came from blood. These receptors came from a woman in her fifties or sixties in good health. The CDR3 runs from the conserved cysteine through the conserved F or W. A D gene is named only where the DNA matches it firmly. Size tells how often a clone was seen (once, few, many) or the class of an expanded clone, and some rows leave it out.

clone_size j_call v_call d_call cdr3_aa cdr3_nt
NA TRBJ1-1 TRBV6-2/TRBV6-3 NA CASSYLPVNTEAFF TGTGCCAGCAGTTACTTGCCGGTGAACACTGAAGCTTTCTTT
NA TRBJ1-2 TRBV6-1 NA CASSVMTDYGYTF TGTGCCAGCAGTGTAATGACAGACTATGGCTACACCTTC
once TRBJ2-5 TRBV7-9 NA CDSSLIPAETQYF TGTGACAGCAGCTTAATTCCGGCGGAGACCCAGTACTTC
few TRBJ2-1 TRBV29-1 TRBD1 CSVPGTGSNEQFF TGCAGCGTTCCCGGGACAGGGTCGAATGAGCAGTTCTTC
NA TRBJ2-7 TRBV12-3/TRBV12-4 NA CASTEGAYEQYF TGTGCCAGCACTGAGGGGGCCTACGAGCAGTACTTC
NA TRBJ2-1 TRBV12-3/TRBV12-4 TRBD2 CASRLGLAGEYNEQFF TGTGCCAGCAGGCTGGGACTAGCGGGAGAGTACAATGAGCAGTTCTTC
NA TRBJ2-1 TRBV6-2/TRBV6-3 TRBD2 CASSYGTSGIYNEQFF TGTGCCAGCAGCTACGGGACTAGCGGGATCTACAATGAGCAGTTCTTC
many TRBJ2-1 TRBV9 NA CASSVMESPSYNEQFF TGTGCCAGCAGCGTGATGGAGAGCCCCTCCTACAATGAGCAGTTCTTC
once TRBJ1-4 TRBV28 NA CASGELSTNEKLFF TGTGCCAGCGGAGAGTTGTCAACTAATGAAAAACTGTTTTTT
NA TRBJ1-2 TRBV29-1 TRBD1 CSVAGGNGYTF TGCAGCGTCGCAGGGGGGAATGGCTACACCTTC
NA TRBJ2-1 TRBV18 NA CASSSNGPSSYNEQFF TGTGCCAGCTCAAGTAACGGGCCGAGCTCCTACAATGAGCAGTTCTTC
NA TRBJ1-1 TRBV29-1 NA CSVDFGNAEAFF TGCAGCGTTGATTTCGGGAACGCTGAAGCTTTCTTT